This paragraph covers one TCR beta chain sequence. Its antigen specificity is not known. The input lacks base qualities; no much larger clone sits a single base away. The library was prepared using 5' RACE. Sequenced using an Illumina HiSeq 2500. A second PCR of about 6 to 12 cycles was performed with a sample-barcoded 5' primer and a J-beta primer mix. A template-switch 5' adaptor carrying 12 random nucleotides introduced a unique molecular identifier onto each TCR beta cDNA molecule. At least 2.5 million CDR3-containing paired-end reads were obtained from each sample. First-strand cDNA synthesis was performed from all RNA using the Mint cDNA synthesis kit, with priming by a TRBC-specific oligonucleotide. All cDNA was treated with uracil-DNA glycosylase and then went through a first 18-cycle PCR with the universal primers M1SS and BC2_uni_R. The published analysis was carried out like this. For normalization, 1 million high-quality reads were randomly selected from each sample, with every read carrying a distinct molecular identifier. Instead of being binned into consensus sequences, reads with shared molecular identifiers were discarded. MiTCR, run with a Q25 quality threshold and the strictest error-elimination algorithm, handled CDR3 identification, clonotype clustering and error correction. A nonparametric unseen species model using Euler transformation provided a lower-bound estimate of total TCR beta diversity. TCRdb reprocessing: public reads trimmed at Q25 with fastp, clones called with MiXCR, in-frame beta chains kept. CDR3 protein duplicates are merged, each entry listing the most common genes and DNA. It is TCRdb's table, rather than the study itself, that gives the V and J calls and clone size. The sample data list 730,000 or so distinct CDR3 sequences, and roughly 41% of these were observed just once. Clones ranked in the top ten supply around 32% of the sample.

These data come from a study of blood T cells in healthy people across ages (dated by TCRdb to the mid-2010s). Some background on the complete study: In model experiments, template switching captured about one uniquely barcoded TCR beta cDNA molecule for every two T cells. The donors were divided into four age groups: young (average about 16 years), middle-aged (roughly 40), aged (about 56) and long-lived (roughly 88). To avoid experimental bias, donors of different ages were randomly spread across the sequencing lanes. Using the same blood draw, the study looked at two additional independent replicas of 1 million unique cDNA reads for two donors, one aged 18 to 30 and the other aged 80 or older. Age-related changes in TCR beta repertoire diversity were measured in the study by deep sequencing normalized with unique cDNA molecular identifiers. Overall study results and their limits: Because the CMV infection status of the donors was unknown, age-related changes in expanded clonotypes may potentially have been confounded. There was a strong correlation between observed TCR beta diversity and the percentage of naive T cells measured by flow cytometry. Estimates of total diversity based on one million sequenced T cells were regarded as lower bounds and as underestimates. As age increased, observed TCR beta diversity per million T cells dropped in a roughly linear way, and a significant reduction was already evident by age about 40. Since profiling was done on bulk unsorted PBMCs, naive and antigen-experienced compartments could not be conclusively compared. Compared with the aged group, the long-lived group had more naive CD4+ T cells, fewer expanded clones and increased TCR diversity, a pattern suggesting age selection.

The CDR3 has 16 amino acids, counting the end cysteine and phenylalanine. The only DNA kept is the CDR3, 48 bases in frame from the first base. V is trimmed back by 3 bases and J by 4 bases, and the junction contains 8 bases that no gene match accounts for. The germline V gene supplies CDR1 SGDLS and CDR2 YYNGEE. Systemically healthy Caucasian individuals from Russia, 39 in total and aged roughly 6 to 95 years, were included as donors. Each donor gave about 9.8 milliliters of peripheral blood, drawn into EDTA-treated Vacutainer tubes. PBMCs were isolated by Ficoll-Paque density-gradient centrifugation, with at least 7 million obtained per sample. Total RNA was extracted from PBMCs with Trizol reagent, with at least 6 micrograms obtained per sample. The percentages of naive CD45RAhigh/CD27high T cells were determined by flow cytometry on a PBMC aliquot from every donor.

The source material was blood. This receptor was obtained from a man older than 75 in good health. Here the chain combines TRBV9 and TRBJ2-1, with TRBD2 matching 9 junction bases. The bases are TGTGCCAGCAGCGCCGACGGGACTAGCCGGTACAATGAGCAGTTCTTC. Translated, this gives CASSADGTSRYNEQFF.